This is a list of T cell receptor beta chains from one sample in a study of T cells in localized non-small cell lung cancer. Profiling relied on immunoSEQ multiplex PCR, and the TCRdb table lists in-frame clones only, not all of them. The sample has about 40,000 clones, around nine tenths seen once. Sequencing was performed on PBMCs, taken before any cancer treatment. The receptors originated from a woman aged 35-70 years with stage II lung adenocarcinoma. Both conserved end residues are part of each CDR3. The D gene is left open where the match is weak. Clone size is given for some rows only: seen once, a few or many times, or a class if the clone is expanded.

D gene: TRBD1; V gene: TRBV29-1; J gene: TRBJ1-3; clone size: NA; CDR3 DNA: TGCAGCGTTAGGACAGGGGATGGTAGAAGCACCATATATTTT; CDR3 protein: CSVRTGDGRSTIYF
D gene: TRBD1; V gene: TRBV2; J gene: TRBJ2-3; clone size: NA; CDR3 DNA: TGTGCCAGCACTGTAAACCGGGACAGGGTGTATTTT; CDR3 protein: CASTVNRDRVYF
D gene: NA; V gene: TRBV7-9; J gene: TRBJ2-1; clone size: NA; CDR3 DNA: TGTGCCAGCAGGGGGCAGGGCTACAATGAGCAGTTCTTC; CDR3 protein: CASRGQGYNEQFF
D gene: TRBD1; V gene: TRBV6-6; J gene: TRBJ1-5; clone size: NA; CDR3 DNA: TGTGCCAGCAGTTACTCGGACAGGACAAATCAGCCCCAGCATTTT; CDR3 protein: CASSYSDRTNQPQHF
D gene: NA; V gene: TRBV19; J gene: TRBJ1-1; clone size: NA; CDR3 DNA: TGTGCCAGTAGTATAGGTAACACTGAAGCTTTCTTT; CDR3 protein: CASSIGNTEAFF
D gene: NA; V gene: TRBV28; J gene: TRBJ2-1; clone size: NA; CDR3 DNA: TGTGCCAGCAGTATTGGGGGGCAGGGAGGCTACAATGAGCAGTTCTTC; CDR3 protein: CASSIGGQGGYNEQFF
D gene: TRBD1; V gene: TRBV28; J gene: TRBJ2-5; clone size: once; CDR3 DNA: TGTGCCAGCAGTTCGACAGGGGGGGACCGAGGAGAGACCCAGTACTTC; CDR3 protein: CASSSTGGDRGETQYF
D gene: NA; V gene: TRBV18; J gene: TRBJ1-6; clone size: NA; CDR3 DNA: TGTGCCAGCTCACCATGGGCAGACCAAAATTCACCCCTCCACTTT; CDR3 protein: CASSPWADQNSPLHF
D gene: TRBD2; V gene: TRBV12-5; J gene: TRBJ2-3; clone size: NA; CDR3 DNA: TGTGCTAGTGCCCCCCCTAGCGGAGGCACAGATACGCAGTATTTT; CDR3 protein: CASAPPSGGTDTQYF
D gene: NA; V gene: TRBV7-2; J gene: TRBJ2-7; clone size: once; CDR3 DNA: TGTGCCAGCAGCTTAGGCGGACTCTACGAGCAGTACTTC; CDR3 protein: CASSLGGLYEQYF
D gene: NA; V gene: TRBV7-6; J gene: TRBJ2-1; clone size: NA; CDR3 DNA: TGTGCCAGCAGCTTAGAAGGGAATGAGCAGTTCTTC; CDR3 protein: CASSLEGNEQFF
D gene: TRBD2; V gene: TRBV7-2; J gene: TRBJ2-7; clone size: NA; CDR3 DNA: TGTGCCAGCAGCTCCACGAGCGCTAGCGGACGGTTAGGGCAGTACTTC; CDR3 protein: CASSSTSASGRLGQYF
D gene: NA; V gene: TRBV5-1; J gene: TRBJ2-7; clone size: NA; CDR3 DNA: TGTGCCAGCAGCTTGAATTCCTACGAGCAGTACTTC; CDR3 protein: CASSLNSYEQYF
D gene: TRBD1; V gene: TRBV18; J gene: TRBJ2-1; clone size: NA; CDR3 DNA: TGTGCCAGCTCACCACCGACAGGGGGCGGGGACAATGAGCAGTTCTTC; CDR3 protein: CASSPPTGGGDNEQFF
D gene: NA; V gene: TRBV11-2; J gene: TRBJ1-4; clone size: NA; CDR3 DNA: TGTGCCAGCAGCTTCGAAGCAACTAATGAAAAACTGTTTTTT; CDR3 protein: CASSFEATNEKLFF
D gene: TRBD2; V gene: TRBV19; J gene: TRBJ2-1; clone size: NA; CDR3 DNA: TGTGCCAGTAGTCCACCGGGGGGGCCTACCTTTGGTGAGCAGTTCTTC; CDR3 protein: CASSPPGGPTFGEQFF
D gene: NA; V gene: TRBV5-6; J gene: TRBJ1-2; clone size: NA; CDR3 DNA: TGTGCCAGCAGCTCGTACCTCGGGACACCAACGTATCAATATGGCTACACCTTC; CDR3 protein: CASSSYLGTPTYQYGYTF
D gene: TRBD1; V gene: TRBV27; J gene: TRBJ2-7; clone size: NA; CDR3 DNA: TGTGCCAGCAGCCATGGACAGGGAAAGTACGAGCAGTACTTC; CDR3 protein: CASSHGQGKYEQYF
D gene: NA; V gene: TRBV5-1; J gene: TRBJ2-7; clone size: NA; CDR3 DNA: TGCGCCAGCAGCCCCCGGGGAGAAAGCGCCTCCTACGAGCAGTACTTC; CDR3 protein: CASSPRGESASYEQYF
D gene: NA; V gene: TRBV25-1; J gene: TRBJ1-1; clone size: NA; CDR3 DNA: TGTGCCAGCAGTGAATCTTCGGGCAGGGGATCTGAAGCTTTCTTT; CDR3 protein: CASSESSGRGSEAFF
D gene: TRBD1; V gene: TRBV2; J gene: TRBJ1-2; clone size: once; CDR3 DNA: TGTGCCAGCAGTAGGGAGAGCCTGACAGGGTCTGGTTACACCTTC; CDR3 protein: CASSRESLTGSGYTF